These T cell receptor beta chains were read from a single sample in a study of blood T cell repertoires in COVID-19. Data came from immunoSEQ multiplex PCR; TCRdb stores just in-frame clones and leaves some out. The sample comprises about 170,000 clones, 85% of which are singletons, and roughly 8.1% rests with the top ten. The sequencing sample was made of peripheral blood. All receptors derive from a woman older than 75 with COVID-19, enrolled during active disease. Each CDR3 is given with its conserved first and last residue. Each record gives: clone size, V gene, J gene, D gene, CDR3 protein, CDR3 DNA. D genes are given only for firm matches. The size of a clone is reported for some rows only, either as once, few or many, or as a class for expanded clones.

>NA|TRBV29-1|TRBJ1-4|NA
CSVVSPLGNEKLFF
TGCAGCGTAGTTAGCCCCCTCGGTAATGAAAAACTGTTTTTT
>NA|TRBV19|TRBJ2-5|TRBD2
CASSRRLAVKETQYF
TGTGCCAGTAGTAGAAGACTAGCGGTGAAAGAGACCCAGTACTTC
>NA|TRBV5-1|TRBJ2-2|TRBD2
CASSPGRENTGELFF
TGCGCCAGCAGTCCGGGGAGGGAGAACACCGGGGAGCTGTTTTTT
>few|TRBV11-3|TRBJ2-4|NA
CASSGGMGAKNIQYF
TGTGCCAGCAGCGGGGGGATGGGGGCCAAAAACATTCAGTACTTC
>NA|TRBV19|TRBJ1-1|NA
CASSIGGDTEAFF
TGTGCCAGTAGTATAGGAGGTGACACTGAAGCTTTCTTT
>NA|TRBV6-1|TRBJ2-1|NA
CASSEKGENEQFF
TGTGCCAGCAGTGAAAAGGGGGAAAATGAGCAGTTCTTC
>NA|TRBV28|TRBJ1-2|NA
CASSFRDYGYTF
TGTGCCAGCAGTTTCCGAGACTATGGCTACACCTTC
>NA|TRBV6-4|TRBJ1-1|NA
CASSDVSQGGTEAFF
TGTGCCAGCAGTGACGTGAGTCAAGGAGGCACTGAAGCTTTCTTT
>NA|TRBV28|TRBJ2-7|TRBD1
CASIGRDRGSYEQYF
TGTGCCAGCATCGGACGGGACAGGGGGTCCTACGAGCAGTACTTC
>NA|TRBV24-1|TRBJ1-4|NA
CATSDDEAGEGEKLFF
TGTGCCACCAGTGACGATGAAGCAGGTGAAGGTGAAAAACTGTTTTTT
>NA|TRBV19|TRBJ1-2|NA
CASTQGRGFAGYTF
TGTGCCAGTACCCAGGGCAGGGGCTTCGCTGGCTACACCTTC
>NA|TRBV19|TRBJ2-7|NA
CASRLFSGDFPYEQYF
TGTGCCAGTCGCCTCTTTTCCGGGGACTTTCCCTACGAGCAGTACTTC
>NA|TRBV18|TRBJ1-6|TRBD1
CASSPGTGLSPLHF
TGTGCCAGCTCACCCGGGACAGGGCTTTCACCCCTCCACTTT
>once|TRBV6-6|TRBJ1-1|TRBD1
CASSYGGTGDTEAFF
TGTGCCAGCAGTTACGGTGGGACAGGGGACACTGAAGCTTTCTTT
>NA|TRBV6-1|TRBJ2-5|NA
CAGGTTQETQYF
TGTGCCGGAGGGACCACACAAGAGACCCAGTACTTC
>once|TRBV6-5|TRBJ1-2|NA
CASSSPLQGGYTF
TGTGCCAGCAGTTCTCCCCTCCAGGGAGGCTACACCTTC
>NA|TRBV6-2/TRBV6-3|TRBJ1-2|NA
CASSYPRWGRALSYGYTF
TGTGCCAGCAGTTACCCCAGATGGGGGAGGGCCCTAAGCTATGGCTACACCTTC
>NA|TRBV7-9|TRBJ1-2|TRBD1
CASSQTGDEANYGYTF
TGTGCCAGCAGCCAGACAGGGGATGAGGCTAACTATGGCTACACCTTC
>NA|TRBV24-1|TRBJ2-3|TRBD2
CATSDLPSGRMTDTQYF
TGTGCCACCAGTGATTTGCCCAGCGGGAGGATGACAGATACGCAGTATTTT
>NA|TRBV6-5|TRBJ1-4|NA
CASSSINEKLFF
TGTGCCAGCAGTTCCATCAATGAAAAACTGTTTTTT
>NA|TRBV27|TRBJ2-5|TRBD2
CASSLAGAGGTQYF
TGTGCCAGCAGTCTAGCGGGGGCCGGGGGGACCCAGTACTTC
>NA|TRBV5-5|TRBJ2-7|TRBD2
CASSHPSGPPYF
TGTGCCAGCAGCCACCCTAGCGGGCCCCCCTACTTC
>NA|TRBV10-3|TRBJ2-3|NA
CAISALWRDPFADGTDTQYF
TGTGCCATCAGTGCCCTCTGGAGGGACCCTTTCGCTGATGGCACAGATACGCAGTATTTT
>NA|TRBV7-3|TRBJ1-2|NA
CASSPGGVKIFF
TGTGCCAGCAGCCCAGGTGGCGTCAAGATTTTCTTC
>NA|TRBV7-7|TRBJ2-3|TRBD1
CASSPGQGRPTSTDTQYF
TGTGCTAGCAGCCCCGGACAGGGGCGCCCGACTAGCACAGATACGCAGTATTTT
>NA|TRBV5-4|TRBJ2-3|TRBD2
CASSLVLASDTQYF
TGTGCCAGCAGCTTGGTACTAGCGTCAGATACGCAGTATTTT
>NA|TRBV5-1|TRBJ2-3|TRBD2
CASSFSGRASDTQYF
TGCGCCAGCAGCTTTAGCGGGAGGGCCTCAGATACGCAGTATTTT
>NA|TRBV28|TRBJ1-1|TRBD1
CASSFLTGDNTEAFF
TGTGCCAGCAGTTTCCTGACAGGGGATAACACTGAAGCTTTCTTT
>NA|TRBV27|TRBJ2-7|TRBD1
CASSQGQSYEQYF
TGTGCCAGCAGCCAGGGACAGTCCTACGAGCAGTACTTC
>NA|TRBV18|TRBJ1-1|TRBD1
CASSLATGLNTEAFF
TGTGCCAGCTCACTAGCGACAGGGTTGAACACTGAAGCTTTCTTT
>few|TRBV7-3|TRBJ1-6|NA
CVTGVGHNSPLHF
TGTGTCACGGGAGTGGGGCATAATTCACCCCTCCACTTT
>NA|TRBV7-2|TRBJ2-5|NA
CASSFAQRLETQYF
TGTGCCAGCAGCTTCGCTCAGCGGCTTGAAACCCAGTACTTC
>NA|TRBV7-3|TRBJ1-6|NA
CASSSTTGGSPLHF
TGTGCCAGCAGCTCCACTACGGGCGGGTCACCCCTCCACTTT